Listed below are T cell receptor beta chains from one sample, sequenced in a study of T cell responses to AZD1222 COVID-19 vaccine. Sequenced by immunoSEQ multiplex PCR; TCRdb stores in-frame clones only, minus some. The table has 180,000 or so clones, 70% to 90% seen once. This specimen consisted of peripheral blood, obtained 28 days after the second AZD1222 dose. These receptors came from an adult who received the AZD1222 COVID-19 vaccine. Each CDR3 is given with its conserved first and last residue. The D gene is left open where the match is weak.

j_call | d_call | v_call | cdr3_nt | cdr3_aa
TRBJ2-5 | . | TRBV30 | TGTGCCTGGACGCGGGGCTCGGAGACCCAGTACTTC | CAWTRGSETQYF
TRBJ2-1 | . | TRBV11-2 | TGTGCCAGCAGCTTAACGTCGGGTAGCGATGGGGAGCAGTTCTTC | CASSLTSGSDGEQFF
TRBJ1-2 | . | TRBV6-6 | TGTGCCAGCAGTTACCCCTTAGGTAACTATGGCTACACCTTC | CASSYPLGNYGYTF
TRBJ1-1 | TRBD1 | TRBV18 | TGTGCCAGCTCACCAGGGACAGGACCCGCTAACGAAGCTTTCTTT | CASSPGTGPANEAFF
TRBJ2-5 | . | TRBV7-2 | TGTGCCAGCAGACCACAGGTTCAAGAGACCCAGTACTTC | CASRPQVQETQYF
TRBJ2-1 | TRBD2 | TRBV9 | TGTGCCAGCAGCGTAGGAGGGACTAGCGGGAGGGCTGGCCAGTTCTTC | CASSVGGTSGRAGQFF
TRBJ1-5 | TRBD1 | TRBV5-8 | TGTGCCAGCAGCTTGTGGGGACAGGGTAATCAGCCCCAGCATTTT | CASSLWGQGNQPQHF
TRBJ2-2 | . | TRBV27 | TGTGCCAGCAGCCCGGGACAGAACACCGGGGAGCTGTTTTTT | CASSPGQNTGELFF
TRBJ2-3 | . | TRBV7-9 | TGTGCCAGACCAATCCACAGGGCTTGCGCAGATACGCAGTATTTT | CARPIHRACADTQYF
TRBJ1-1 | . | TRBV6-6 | TGTGCCAGCAGTTGGGCAGGGAGTCCTGAAGCTTTCTTT | CASSWAGSPEAFF
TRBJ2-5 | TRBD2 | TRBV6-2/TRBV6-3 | TGTGCCAGCAGCCTAGCGGGAGGGGGACAAGAGACCCAGTACTTC | CASSLAGGGQETQYF
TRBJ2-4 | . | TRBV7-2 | TGTGCCAGCAGCGGAGGGGGGGCGCGAAACATTCAGTACTTC | CASSGGGARNIQYF
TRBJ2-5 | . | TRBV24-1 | TGTGCCACCAGTGATTACCTAGGGGGGGAGACCCAGTACTTC | CATSDYLGGETQYF
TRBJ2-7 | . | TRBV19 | TGTGCCAGTAGTCGCGCAGGCGGTGCTTCGGAGCAGTACTTC | CASSRAGGASEQYF
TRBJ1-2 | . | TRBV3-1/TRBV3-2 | TGTGCCAGCAGCCAAGGGACGGGGGTGAGGGCCTATGGCTACACCTTC | CASSQGTGVRAYGYTF
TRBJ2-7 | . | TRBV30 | TGTGCCTGGAGTTCCCGAGAAAGGGGACTCGGCGAGCAGTACTTC | CAWSSRERGLGEQYF
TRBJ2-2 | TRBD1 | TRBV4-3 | TGCGCCAGCAGCCAAGGACAGGGGGCGAACACCGGGGAGCTGTTTTTT | CASSQGQGANTGELFF
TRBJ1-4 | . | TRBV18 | TGTGCCAGCTCACCGGGCGGCGGGGGAACCTATAATGAAAAACTGTTTTTT | CASSPGGGGTYNEKLFF
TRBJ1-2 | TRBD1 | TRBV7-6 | TGTGCCAGCAGCTTAGTTGCTTCGGGGACAGGCTGGAGCTACACCTTC | CASSLVASGTGWSYTF
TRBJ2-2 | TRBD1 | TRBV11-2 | TGTGCCAGCAGCTCGACAGGGGGATTCACCGGGGAGCTGTTTTTT | CASSSTGGFTGELFF
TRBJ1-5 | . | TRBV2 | TGTGCCAGCACCAAAGACAGCAATCAGCCCCAGCATTTT | CASTKDSNQPQHF
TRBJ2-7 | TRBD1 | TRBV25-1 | TGTGCCAGCGGGACAGGGGGCTTCGAAGAGCAGTACTTC | CASGTGGFEEQYF